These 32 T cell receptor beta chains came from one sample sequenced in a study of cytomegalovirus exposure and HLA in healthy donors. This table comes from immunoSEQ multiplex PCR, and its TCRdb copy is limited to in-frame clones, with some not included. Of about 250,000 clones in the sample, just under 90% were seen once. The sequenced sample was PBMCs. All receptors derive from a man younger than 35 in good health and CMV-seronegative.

The CDR3 nucleotides read TGTGCCAGCAGCCCCGGGACAGATTCTGGAAACACCATATATTTT. Amino acids: CASSPGTDSGNTIYF. The rearrangement links TRBV5-4 to TRBJ1-3; the match to TRBD1 covers 7 bases. The V and J ends lost 4 bases and 1 base, in that order; junction bases with no gene match: 5. This CDR3 region has 15 residues. Germline V gives CDR1 SGHNT, CDR2 YYREEE (reference sequence).

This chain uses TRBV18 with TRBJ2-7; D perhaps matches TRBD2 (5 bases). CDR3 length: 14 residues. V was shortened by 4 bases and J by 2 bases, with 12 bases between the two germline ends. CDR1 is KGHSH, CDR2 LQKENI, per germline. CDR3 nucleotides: TGTGCCAGCTCACAGAGCGGACGTCCCTACGAGCAGTACTTC. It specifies CASSQSGRPYEQYF. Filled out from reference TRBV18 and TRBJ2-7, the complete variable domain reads NAGVMQNPRHLVRRRGQEARLRCSPMKGHSHVYWYRQLPEEGLKFMVYLQKENIIDESGMPKERFSAEFPKEGPSILRIQQVVRGDSAAYFCASSQSGRPYEQYFGPGTRLTVT.

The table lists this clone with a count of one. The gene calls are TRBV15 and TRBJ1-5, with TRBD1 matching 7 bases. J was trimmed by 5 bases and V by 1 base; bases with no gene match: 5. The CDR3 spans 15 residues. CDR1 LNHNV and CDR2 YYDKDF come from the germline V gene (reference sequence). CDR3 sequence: CATSRGQGPDQPQHF. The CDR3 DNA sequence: TGTGCCACCAGCAGAGGACAGGGACCCGATCAGCCCCAGCATTTT.

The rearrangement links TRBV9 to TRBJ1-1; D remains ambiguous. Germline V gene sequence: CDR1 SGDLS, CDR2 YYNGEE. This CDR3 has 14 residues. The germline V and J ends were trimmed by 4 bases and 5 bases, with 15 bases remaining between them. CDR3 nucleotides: TGTGCCAGCAGCCTTCTAATAGTCGGTACTGAAGCTTTCTTT. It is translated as CASSLLIVGTEAFF.

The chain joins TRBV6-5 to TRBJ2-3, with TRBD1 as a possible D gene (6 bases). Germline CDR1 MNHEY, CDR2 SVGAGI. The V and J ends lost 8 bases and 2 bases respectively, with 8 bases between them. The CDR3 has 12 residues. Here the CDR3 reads CASGQNTDTQYF. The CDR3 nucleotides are TGTGCCAGCGGACAGAACACAGATACGCAGTATTTT.

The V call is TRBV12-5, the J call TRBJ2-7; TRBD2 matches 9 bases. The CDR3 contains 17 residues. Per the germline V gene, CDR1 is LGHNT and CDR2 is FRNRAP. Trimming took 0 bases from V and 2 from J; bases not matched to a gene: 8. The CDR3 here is CASGLVYPSGTTYEQYF. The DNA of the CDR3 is TGTGCTAGTGGTTTGGTATATCCTAGCGGGACTACCTACGAGCAGTACTTC.

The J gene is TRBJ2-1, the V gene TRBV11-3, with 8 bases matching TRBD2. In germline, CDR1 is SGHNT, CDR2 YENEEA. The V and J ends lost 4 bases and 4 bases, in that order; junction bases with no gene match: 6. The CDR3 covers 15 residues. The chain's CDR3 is CASSSSGLGYNEQFF. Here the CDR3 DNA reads TGTGCCAGCAGCTCTAGCGGGTTGGGTTACAATGAGCAGTTCTTC.

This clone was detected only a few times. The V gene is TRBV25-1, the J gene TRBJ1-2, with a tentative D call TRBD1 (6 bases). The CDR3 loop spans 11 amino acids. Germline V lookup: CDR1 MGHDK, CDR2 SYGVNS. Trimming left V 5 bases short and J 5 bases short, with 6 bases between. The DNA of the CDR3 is TGTGCCAGCAGTACAGGGTATGGCTACACCTTC. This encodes CASSTGYGYTF.

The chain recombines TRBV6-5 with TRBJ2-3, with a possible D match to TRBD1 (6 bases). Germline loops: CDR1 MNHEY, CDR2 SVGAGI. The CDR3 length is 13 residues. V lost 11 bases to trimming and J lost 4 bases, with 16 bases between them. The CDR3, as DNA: TGTGCCGGTAACAGGGAAAGGGCAGATACGCAGTATTTT. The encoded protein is CAGNRERADTQYF.

CDR3 loop: CASSKPGALASYEQYF. Written as DNA, the CDR3 is TGCGCCAGCAGTAAACCCGGAGCATTAGCGTCCTACGAGCAGTACTTC. The chain carries TRBV5-1 and TRBJ2-7; TRBD2 is a possible D gene (5 bases). The CDR3 length is 16 residues. Per the germline V gene, CDR1 is SGHRS and CDR2 is YFSETQ. Trimming removed 5 bases from V and 1 base from J, with 19 bases in between.

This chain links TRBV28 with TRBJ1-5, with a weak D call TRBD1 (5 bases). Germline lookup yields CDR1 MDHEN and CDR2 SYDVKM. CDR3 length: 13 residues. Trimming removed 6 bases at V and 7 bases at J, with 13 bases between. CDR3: CASRGGMRQPQHF. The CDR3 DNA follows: TGTGCCAGCAGGGGGGGGATGAGACAGCCCCAGCATTTT.

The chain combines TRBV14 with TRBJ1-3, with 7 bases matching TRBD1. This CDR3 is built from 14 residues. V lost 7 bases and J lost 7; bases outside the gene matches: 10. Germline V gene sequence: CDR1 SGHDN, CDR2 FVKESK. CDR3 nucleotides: TGTGCCAGCACCCCTCACAGGGGAATTAACACCATATATTTT. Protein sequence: CASTPHRGINTIYF.

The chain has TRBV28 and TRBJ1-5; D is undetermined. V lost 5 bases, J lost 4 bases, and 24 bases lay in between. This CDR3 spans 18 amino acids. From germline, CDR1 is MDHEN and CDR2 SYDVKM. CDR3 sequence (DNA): TGTGCCAGCAGTCCCGGGAACAGTCCGTCGTACGCGAATCAGCCCCAGCATTTT. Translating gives CASSPGNSPSYANQPQHF.

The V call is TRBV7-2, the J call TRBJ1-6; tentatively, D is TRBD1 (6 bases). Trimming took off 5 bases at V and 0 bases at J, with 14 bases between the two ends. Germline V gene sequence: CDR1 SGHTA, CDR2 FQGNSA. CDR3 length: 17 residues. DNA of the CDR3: TGTGCCAGCAGCCCAGGGACACTTAGCTCCTATAATTCACCCCTCCACTTT. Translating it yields CASSPGTLSSYNSPLHF.

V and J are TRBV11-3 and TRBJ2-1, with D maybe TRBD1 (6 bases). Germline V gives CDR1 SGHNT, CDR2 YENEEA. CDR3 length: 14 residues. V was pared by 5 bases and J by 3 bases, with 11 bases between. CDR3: CASSPGTNYNEQFF. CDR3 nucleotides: TGTGCCAGCAGCCCCGGGACAAACTACAATGAGCAGTTCTTC.

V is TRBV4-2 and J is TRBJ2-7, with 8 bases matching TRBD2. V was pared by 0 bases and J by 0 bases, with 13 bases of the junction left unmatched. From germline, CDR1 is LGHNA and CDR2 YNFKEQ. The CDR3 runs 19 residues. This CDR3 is CASSQDSSGWVSGSYEQYF. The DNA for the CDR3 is TGTGCCAGCAGCCAAGATTCTAGCGGGTGGGTGTCCGGCTCCTACGAGCAGTACTTC.

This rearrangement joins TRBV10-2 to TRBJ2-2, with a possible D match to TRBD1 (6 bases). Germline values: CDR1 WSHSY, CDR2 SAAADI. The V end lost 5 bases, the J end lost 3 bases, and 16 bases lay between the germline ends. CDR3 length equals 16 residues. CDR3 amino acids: CASSRRSGADTGELFF. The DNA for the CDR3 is TGCGCCAGCAGTCGCCGGTCAGGGGCGGACACCGGGGAGCTGTTTTTT.

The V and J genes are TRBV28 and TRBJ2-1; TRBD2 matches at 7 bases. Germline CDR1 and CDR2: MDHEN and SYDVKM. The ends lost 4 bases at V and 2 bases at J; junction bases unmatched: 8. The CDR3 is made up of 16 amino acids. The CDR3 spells CASSSGGSRAYNEQFF. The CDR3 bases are TGTGCCAGCAGTTCGGGCGGGAGTAGGGCCTACAATGAGCAGTTCTTC.

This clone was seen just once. CDR3 sequence reads: CASSNRLLSGNTIYF. In nucleotides, the CDR3 is TGCGCCAGCAGCAACCGATTACTCTCTGGAAACACCATATATTTT. V and J are TRBV4-1 and TRBJ1-3; D unclear. Germline CDR1 and CDR2: MGHRA and YSYEKL. V gave up 5 bases and J gave up 0 bases, with 11 bases separating them. The CDR3 runs to 15 residues.

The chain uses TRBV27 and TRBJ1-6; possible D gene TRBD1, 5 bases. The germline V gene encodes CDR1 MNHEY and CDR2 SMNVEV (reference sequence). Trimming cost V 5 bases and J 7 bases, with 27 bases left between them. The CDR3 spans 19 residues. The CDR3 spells CASSPEIGAGVTWNSPLHF. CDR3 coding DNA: TGTGCCAGCAGTCCTGAAATAGGGGCAGGCGTTACTTGGAATTCACCCCTCCACTTT.

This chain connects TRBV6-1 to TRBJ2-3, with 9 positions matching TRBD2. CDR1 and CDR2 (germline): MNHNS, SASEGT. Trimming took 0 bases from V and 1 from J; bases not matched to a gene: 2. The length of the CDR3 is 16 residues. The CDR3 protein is CASSEARGGGTDTQYF. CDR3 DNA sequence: TGTGCCAGCAGTGAAGCGCGGGGGGGAGGCACAGATACGCAGTATTTT.

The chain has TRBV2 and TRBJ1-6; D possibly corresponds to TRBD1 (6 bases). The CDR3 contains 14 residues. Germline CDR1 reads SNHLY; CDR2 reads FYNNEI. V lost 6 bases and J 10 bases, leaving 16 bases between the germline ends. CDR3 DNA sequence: TGTGCCAGCAGGGTGAACAGGGTGAACTCACCCCTCCACTTT. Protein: CASRVNRVNSPLHF.

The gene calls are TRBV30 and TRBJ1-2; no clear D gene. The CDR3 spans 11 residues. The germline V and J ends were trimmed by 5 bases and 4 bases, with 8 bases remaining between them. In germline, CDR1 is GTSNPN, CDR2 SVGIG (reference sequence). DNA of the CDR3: TGTGCCTGGGAATACAGCTATGGCTACACCTTC. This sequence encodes CAWEYSYGYTF.

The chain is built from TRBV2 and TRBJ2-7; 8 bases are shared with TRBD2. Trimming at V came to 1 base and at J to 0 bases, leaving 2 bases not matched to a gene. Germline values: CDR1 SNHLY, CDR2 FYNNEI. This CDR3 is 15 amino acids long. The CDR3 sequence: CASSEVGTSSYEQYF. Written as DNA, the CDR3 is TGTGCCAGCAGTGAAGTCGGGACTAGCTCCTACGAGCAGTACTTC.

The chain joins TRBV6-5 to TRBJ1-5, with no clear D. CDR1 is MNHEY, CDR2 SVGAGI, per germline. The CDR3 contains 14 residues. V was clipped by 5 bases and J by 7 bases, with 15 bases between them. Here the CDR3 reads CASSPLEARQPQHF. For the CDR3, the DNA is TGTGCCAGCAGTCCCCTCGAAGCCAGGCAGCCCCAGCATTTT.

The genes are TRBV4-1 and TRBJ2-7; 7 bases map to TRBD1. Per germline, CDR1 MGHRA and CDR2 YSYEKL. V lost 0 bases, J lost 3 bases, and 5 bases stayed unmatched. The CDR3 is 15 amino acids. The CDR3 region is CASSQDPGTVYEQYF. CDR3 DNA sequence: TGCGCCAGCAGCCAAGATCCCGGGACAGTCTACGAGCAGTACTTC.

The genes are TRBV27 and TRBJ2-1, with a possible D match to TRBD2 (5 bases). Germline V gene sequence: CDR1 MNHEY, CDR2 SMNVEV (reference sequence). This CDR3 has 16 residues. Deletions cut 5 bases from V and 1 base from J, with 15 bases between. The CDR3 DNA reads TGTGCCAGCAGTCTCCTCCCCACTAGATCCTACAATGAGCAGTTCTTC. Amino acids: CASSLLPTRSYNEQFF.

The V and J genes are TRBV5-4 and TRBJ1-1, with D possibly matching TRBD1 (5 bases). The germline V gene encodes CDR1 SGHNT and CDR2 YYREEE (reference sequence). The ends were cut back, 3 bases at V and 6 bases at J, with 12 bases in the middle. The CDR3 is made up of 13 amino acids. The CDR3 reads CASSSRGGPEAFF. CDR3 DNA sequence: TGTGCCAGCAGCTCTAGGGGAGGCCCTGAAGCTTTCTTT. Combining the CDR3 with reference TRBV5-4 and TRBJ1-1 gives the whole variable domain ETGVTQSPTHLIKTRGQQVTLRCSSQSGHNTVSWYQQALGQGPQFIFQYYREEENGRGNFPPRFSGLQFPNYSSELNVNALELDDSALYLCASSSRGGPEAFFGQGTRLTVV.

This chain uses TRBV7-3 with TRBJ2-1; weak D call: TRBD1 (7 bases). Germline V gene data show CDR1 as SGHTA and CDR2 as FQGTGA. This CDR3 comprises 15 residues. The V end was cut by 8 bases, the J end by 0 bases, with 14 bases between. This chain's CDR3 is CASSIQGGSYNEQFF. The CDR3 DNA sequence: TGTGCCAGCTCGATCCAGGGGGGCTCCTACAATGAGCAGTTCTTC.

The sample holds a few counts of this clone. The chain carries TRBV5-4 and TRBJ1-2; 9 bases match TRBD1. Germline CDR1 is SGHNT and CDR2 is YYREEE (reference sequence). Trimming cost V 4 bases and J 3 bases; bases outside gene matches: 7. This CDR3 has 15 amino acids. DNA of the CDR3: TGTGCCAGCAGCCCGGGACAGGGATCGGACTATGGCTACACCTTC. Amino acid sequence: CASSPGQGSDYGYTF. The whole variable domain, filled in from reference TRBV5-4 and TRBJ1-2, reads ETGVTQSPTHLIKTRGQQVTLRCSSQSGHNTVSWYQQALGQGPQFIFQYYREEENGRGNFPPRFSGLQFPNYSSELNVNALELDDSALYLCASSPGQGSDYGYTFGSGTRLTVV.

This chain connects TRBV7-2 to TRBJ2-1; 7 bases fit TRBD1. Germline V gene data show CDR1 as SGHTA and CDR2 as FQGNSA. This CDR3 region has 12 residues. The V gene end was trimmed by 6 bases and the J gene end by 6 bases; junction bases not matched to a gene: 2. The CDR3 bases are TGTGCCAGCAGGGCAGGGGGCAATGAGCAGTTCTTC. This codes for CASRAGGNEQFF. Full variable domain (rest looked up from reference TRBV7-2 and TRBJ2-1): GAGVSQSPSNKVTEKGKDVELRCDPISGHTALYWYRQSLGQGLEFLIYFQGNSAPDKSGLPSDRFSAERTGGSVSTLTIQRTQQEDSAVYLCASRAGGNEQFFGPGTRLTVL.

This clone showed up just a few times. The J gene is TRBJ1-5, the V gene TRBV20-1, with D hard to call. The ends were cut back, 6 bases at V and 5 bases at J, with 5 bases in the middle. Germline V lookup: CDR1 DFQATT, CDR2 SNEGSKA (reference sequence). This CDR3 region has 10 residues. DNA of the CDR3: TGCAGTGCCGGTTATCAGCCCCAGCATTTT. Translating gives CSAGYQPQHF.